The present TCR beta chain was sequenced within a study of response to subunit inactivated influenza vaccine. Germline V gene sequence: CDR1 MNHNS, CDR2 SASEGT. The CDR3 contains 18 residues. The V and J ends lost 5 bases and 6 bases, in that order; junction bases with no gene match: 15. Study findings and constraints: A suggestion made by the authors is that each seasonal influenza vaccination recruits few new T cells.

In the case of this clonotype: Its cognate antigen is unknown.

MiXCR, run by TCRdb on the RT-PCR reads, gives a single entry per CDR3 protein. The profile shows fewer than 800,000 distinct CDR3 sequences, 15% to 19% of them singletons. The chain joins TRBV6-1 to TRBJ2-3, with 12 bases identical to TRBD2. The clonotype was recovered from a man aged 50-60 years who received an inactivated influenza vaccine. The sample consisted of PBMCs from blood, taken about 12 days after vaccination. The CDR3: CASSTMYLAGGVGDTQYF. The CDR3 bases are TGTGCCAGCAGTACGATGTATCTAGCGGGAGGGGTGGGTGATACGCAGTATTTT.